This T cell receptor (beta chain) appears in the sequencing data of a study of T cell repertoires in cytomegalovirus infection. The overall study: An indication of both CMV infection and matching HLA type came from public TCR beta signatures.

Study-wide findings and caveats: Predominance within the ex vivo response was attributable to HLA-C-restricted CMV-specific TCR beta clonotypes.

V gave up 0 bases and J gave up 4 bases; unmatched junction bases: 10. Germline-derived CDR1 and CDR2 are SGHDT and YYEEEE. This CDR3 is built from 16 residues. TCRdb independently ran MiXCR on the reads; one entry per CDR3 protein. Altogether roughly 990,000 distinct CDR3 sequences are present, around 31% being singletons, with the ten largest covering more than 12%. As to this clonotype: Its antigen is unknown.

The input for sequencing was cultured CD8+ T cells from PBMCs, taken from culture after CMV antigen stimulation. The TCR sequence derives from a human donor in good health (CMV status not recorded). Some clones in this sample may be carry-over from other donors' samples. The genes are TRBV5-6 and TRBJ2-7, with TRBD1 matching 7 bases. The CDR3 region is CASSLGEGAGVYEQYV. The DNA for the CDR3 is TGTGCCAGCAGCTTGGGCGAGGGGGCCGGAGTGTACGAGCAGTACGTC.